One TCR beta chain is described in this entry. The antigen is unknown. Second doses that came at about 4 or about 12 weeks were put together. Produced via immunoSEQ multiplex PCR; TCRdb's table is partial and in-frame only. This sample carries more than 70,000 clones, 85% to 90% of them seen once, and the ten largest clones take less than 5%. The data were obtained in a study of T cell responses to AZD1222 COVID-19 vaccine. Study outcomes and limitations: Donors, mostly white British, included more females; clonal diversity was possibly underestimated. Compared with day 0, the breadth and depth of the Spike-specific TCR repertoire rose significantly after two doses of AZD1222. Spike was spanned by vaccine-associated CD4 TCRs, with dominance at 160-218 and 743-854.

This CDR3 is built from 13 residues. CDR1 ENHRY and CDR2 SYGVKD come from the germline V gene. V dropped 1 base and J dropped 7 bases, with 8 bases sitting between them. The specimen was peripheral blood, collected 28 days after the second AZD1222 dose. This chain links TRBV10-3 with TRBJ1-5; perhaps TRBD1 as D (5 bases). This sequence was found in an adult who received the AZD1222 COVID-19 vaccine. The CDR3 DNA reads TGTGCCATCAGTGAGTGGGGGGAACAGCCCCAGCATTTT. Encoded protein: CAISEWGEQPQHF.